This TCR beta chain originates from a study of Graves' ophthalmopathy and Graves' hyperthyroidism. Study details: Peripheral blood samples were taken at initial diagnosis, before any treatment. Broader study findings: The blood repertoire also included most expanded thyroid clonotypes above 0.001 frequency.

In its sample, this clonotype was seen many times. Its specificity is not known. Fresh peripheral blood, roughly 10 ml, was the PBMC source. Amplification from RNA transcripts yielded the TCR beta CDR3 regions. Investigators did first-round RT-PCR with HTBI primers, then second-round multiplex PCR. TCRdb redid the calling of the multiplex PCR reads with MiXCR, one entry per CDR3 protein. The sample has roughly 500,000 distinct CDR3 sequences; around 14% are singletons. Per germline, CDR1 SQVTM and CDR2 ANQGSEA. This CDR3 region has 12 residues. Trimming took off 4 bases at V and 1 base at J, with 5 bases between the two ends.

The chain employs TRBV29-1 and TRBJ1-3; the D is unclear. The sample consisted of blood. This TCR was recovered from a woman in her thirties with Graves' ophthalmopathy. The CDR3: CSVVVSGNTIYF. CDR3 in DNA: TGCAGCGTTGTGGTTTCTGGAAACACCATATATTTT.